These 22 T cell receptor beta chains originate from one sample sequenced in a study of T cell clones after liver transplantation. Sequencing was performed with immunoSEQ multiplex PCR; in TCRdb, only in-frame clones are kept and a portion is missing. The table has about 6,100 clones, 79% seen once. Sequenced material: CD8+ T cells from blood, taken 24 months after liver transplant. Receptor source: a human patient who received a liver transplant. A subset of T cells may come from the graft donor.

The chain recombines TRBV19 with TRBJ2-2; the D gene is possibly TRBD2 (6 bases). Germline values: CDR1 LNHDA, CDR2 SQIVND (reference sequence). Trimming removed 5 bases at V and 3 bases at J, with 16 bases between. This CDR3 has 16 residues. As DNA, the CDR3 is TGTGCCAGTAGTTTTGAAGGGGAGGATTACACCGGGGAGCTGTTTTTT. Its translation is CASSFEGEDYTGELFF.

In this sample, this clone turned up a few times. J is TRBJ2-1 and V is TRBV7-2; no firm D call. V was pared by 2 bases and J by 10 bases, with 12 bases between. The CDR3 sequence is 13 residues long. CDR1 is SGHTA and CDR2 is FQGNSA in the germline V gene. CDR3 DNA sequence: TGTGCCAGCAGCTTACTTGTCCTCAGCGAGCAGTTCTTC. Protein: CASSLLVLSEQFF.

The rearrangement uses TRBV19 and TRBJ2-1, with 14 bases aligning to TRBD2. The V gene's germline CDR1 is LNHDA and CDR2 SQIVND (reference sequence). This CDR3 comprises 16 residues. J gave up 8 bases and V 9 bases, and 12 bases lay outside the gene matches. CDR3 bases: TGTGCCAGCGACGGACTAGCGGGAGGACTGGGCCATGAGCAGTTCTTC. It is translated as CASDGLAGGLGHEQFF.

The V gene is TRBV9, the J gene TRBJ2-2; D gene uncertain. V was trimmed by 0 bases and J by 6 bases, leaving 6 bases between them. CDR3 length: 13 amino acids. The V gene's germline CDR1 is SGDLS and CDR2 YYNGEE. The CDR3 region is CASSVGSSGELFF. Here the CDR3 DNA reads TGTGCCAGCAGCGTAGGTAGTTCCGGGGAGCTGTTTTTT.

This rearrangement joins TRBV12-5 to TRBJ1-1; 9 bases fit TRBD1. The germline CDR1 and CDR2 sequences are LGHNT and FRNRAP. Losses at the gene ends were 6 bases for V and 6 bases for J; bases not matched to a gene: 8. CDR3 length: 14 residues. CDR3 coding DNA: TGTGCTAGTGGAACCACAGGGGGCGCCGCTGAAGCTTTCTTT. Residues: CASGTTGGAAEAFF.

The chain combines TRBV10-3 with TRBJ2-1, with TRBD2 identical over 10 bases. V shed 7 bases and J 6 bases; nucleotides not matched to a gene: 6. The CDR3 length is 14 residues. In germline, CDR1 is ENHRY, CDR2 SYGVKD. The CDR3 loop is CAIKEAGGTNEQFF. Here the CDR3 DNA reads TGTGCCATCAAGGAAGCGGGAGGGACCAATGAGCAGTTCTTC.

The V call is TRBV28, the J call TRBJ1-1; TRBD1 agrees at 8 bases. After removal of 1 base from V and 4 bases from J, the junction contained 14 bases not matched to a gene. The CDR3 covers 18 residues. The germline V gene encodes CDR1 MDHEN and CDR2 SYDVKM. CDR3 nucleotide sequence: TGTGCCAGCAGTTTATCGACCCAGGGGGCTTTTTTAGTCACTGAAGCTTTCTTT. This translates into CASSLSTQGAFLVTEAFF.

The chain recombines TRBV5-1 with TRBJ2-7; the match to TRBD1 covers 7 bases. The CDR3 length is 16 residues. After removal of 3 bases from V and 7 bases from J, the junction contained 16 bases not matched to a gene. Per the germline V gene, CDR1 is SGHRS and CDR2 is YFSETQ. CDR3 in amino acids: CASSSRTQGVPWEQYF. The CDR3 DNA is TGCGCCAGCAGCTCCCGAACTCAGGGGGTACCTTGGGAGCAGTACTTC.

CDR3 sequence (DNA): TGTGCCAGCAGTGGATACACTGAAGCTTTCTTT. Translated: CASSGYTEAFF. The chain joins TRBV6-1 to TRBJ1-1; no clear D. Germline assignment: CDR1 MNHNS and CDR2 SASEGT. This CDR3 has 11 amino acids. The V end was cut by 4 bases, the J end by 3 bases, with 3 bases between.

The V and J genes are TRBV18 and TRBJ1-2; a possible D gene is TRBD1 (5 bases). The CDR3 loop spans 15 amino acids. In germline, CDR1 is KGHSH, CDR2 LQKENI. Trimming took 3 bases from V and 6 from J, leaving 17 bases between them. The CDR3 spells CASSPPPGSSDGYTF. Written as DNA, the CDR3 is TGTGCCAGCTCACCCCCCCCAGGGTCGAGCGATGGCTACACCTTC.

This chain connects TRBV2 to TRBJ2-4; D is unclear. Deletions cut 3 bases from V and 1 base from J, with 10 bases between. Germline assignment: CDR1 SNHLY and CDR2 FYNNEI. This CDR3 region has 15 residues. The CDR3 bases are TGTGCCAGCAGTGAGTCGGGTGGGGCCAAAAACATTCAGTACTTC. Protein: CASSESGGAKNIQYF.

This clone was recorded once. This rearrangement joins TRBV19 to TRBJ2-2, with D possibly TRBD2 on 5 matching bases. This CDR3 is 15 amino acids long. The germline V gene has CDR1 LNHDA and CDR2 SQIVND (reference sequence). Trimming left V 4 bases short and J 6 bases short, with 15 bases between. The CDR3 reads CASSNPRGSAGELFF. CDR3 nucleotide sequence: TGTGCCAGTAGTAACCCTCGAGGGTCGGCCGGGGAGCTGTTTTTT.

The chain links TRBV7-9 to TRBJ2-1; D gene unclear. In germline, CDR1 is SEHNR, CDR2 FQNEAQ (reference sequence). V lost 6 bases and J 6 bases, leaving 6 bases between the germline ends. CDR3 size: 11 residues. CDR3 sequence reads: CASRDGNEQFF. Written as DNA, the CDR3 is TGTGCCAGCAGGGACGGCAATGAGCAGTTCTTC.

The rearrangement links TRBV25-1 to TRBJ1-6; D is undetermined. Per germline, CDR1 MGHDK and CDR2 SYGVNS. CDR3 size: 16 residues. The germline V and J ends were trimmed by 1 base and 5 bases, with 12 bases remaining between them. The CDR3 sequence is CASSESIWSDNSPLHF. The CDR3 region has the DNA TGTGCCAGCAGTGAATCTATCTGGTCGGATAATTCACCCCTCCACTTT.

This clone was counted between two and nine times. This chain joins TRBV7-8 and TRBJ1-1, with unresolved D. The CDR3 covers 15 residues. With 7 bases removed from V and 1 base from J, the gap between germline ends came to 16 bases. Per germline, CDR1 SGHVS and CDR2 FQNEAQ. The CDR3 protein is CASNDLTSGNTEAFF. CDR3 DNA sequence: TGTGCCAGCAACGATTTAACTTCAGGGAACACTGAAGCTTTCTTT.

This chain uses TRBV7-9 with TRBJ2-7, with 8 nucleotides matching TRBD1. The CDR3 runs 15 residues. Germline trimming cut 5 bases from V and 4 bases from J; bases unmatched to any gene: 10. Germline V gene lookup returns CDR1 SEHNR and CDR2 FQNEAQ (reference sequence). The CDR3 sequence is CASSDPRDRIYEQYF. In DNA form, the CDR3 reads TGTGCCAGCAGCGATCCTCGGGACAGGATATACGAGCAGTACTTC.

The chain carries TRBV19 and TRBJ2-7, with TRBD2 as a possible D gene (6 bases). From germline, CDR1 is LNHDA and CDR2 SQIVND (reference sequence). The V and J ends lost 5 bases and 5 bases respectively, with 16 bases between them. The length of the CDR3 is 14 residues. The CDR3 nucleotides are TGTGCCAGTAGTGCCGCGGGGATAGGAGACGAGCAGTACTTC. It is translated as CASSAAGIGDEQYF.

This clone was recorded only once. The V and J genes are TRBV4-2 and TRBJ2-1; 13 bases are shared with TRBD2. Trimming took 4 bases from V and 9 from J; bases not matched to a gene: 9. The V gene's germline CDR1 is LGHNA and CDR2 YNFKEQ. The CDR3 length is 16 residues. The CDR3 loop is CASSPKLAGGPVEQFF. CDR3 nucleotides: TGTGCCAGCAGCCCCAAACTAGCGGGGGGGCCGGTTGAGCAGTTCTTC.

This rearrangement joins TRBV15 to TRBJ2-7, with TRBD1 matching 7 bases. V gave up 0 bases and J gave up 4 bases; unmatched junction bases: 12. The CDR3 runs to 17 residues. Looked up from germline, CDR1 is LNHNV and CDR2 is YYDKDF (reference sequence). CDR3 DNA: TGTGCCACCAGCAGAGATTCTCGGAGACAGGGTGTTTACGAGCAGTACTTC. It specifies CATSRDSRRQGVYEQYF.

The CDR3 here is CASSATQGWDGYTF. The CDR3 nucleotides are TGTGCCAGCAGCGCCACCCAGGGGTGGGATGGCTACACCTTC. The chain carries TRBV9 and TRBJ1-2; maybe TRBD1 (6 bases). V gave up 3 bases and J gave up 6 bases, with 15 bases separating them. Germline CDR1 reads SGDLS; CDR2 reads YYNGEE. This CDR3 has 14 residues.

A few counts support this clone. The chain employs TRBV9 and TRBJ2-1; D is possibly TRBD2 (6 bases). Germline V lookup: CDR1 SGDLS, CDR2 YYNGEE. The V end was cut by 3 bases, the J end by 15 bases, with 28 bases between. The CDR3 is 16 residues long. The CDR3 loop is CASSAEPGLRSLSGFF. CDR3 in DNA: TGTGCCAGCAGCGCGGAACCGGGACTCCGGAGCTTGAGTGGGTTCTTC.

The rearrangement links TRBV5-1 to TRBJ1-1; D might be TRBD1 (5 bases). V was shortened by 1 base and J by 6 bases, with 13 bases between the two germline ends. Germline CDR1 SGHRS, CDR2 YFSETQ. The CDR3 sequence is 14 residues long. CDR3 in DNA: TGCGCCAGCAGCTTGCTAACCGGGACCCCTGAAGCTTTCTTT. Amino acids: CASSLLTGTPEAFF.